This paragraph reports one T cell receptor (beta chain). The antigen remains unidentified. Preparation of the TCRbeta library was carried out with unique molecular identifiers. Each CDR3 protein gets one entry after TCRdb re-called the PCR reads with MiXCR. The table lists 900,000 or so distinct CDR3 sequences, about 15% of them singletons. The V segment lost 5 bases and the J segment 12 bases; nucleotides outside the gene matches: 6. Germline CDR1 is LGHDT and CDR2 is YNNKEL (reference sequence). The CDR3 length is 12 residues. This sample was taken from a study of T-cell reconstitution after alpha-beta-depleted transplantation in children. Overall study findings and caveats: Surviving recipient T cells and intrathymic progenitors accounted for some patients' high TCRbeta diversity at day 60.

This material consisted of PBMCs, mostly from graft donor cells, taken 360 days after TCRalphabeta/CD19-depleted stem cell transplant. This receptor was obtained from a male patient between 10 and 17 years old who had a stem cell transplant for acute lymphoblastic leukemia, so the T cells may come from the graft donor. V and J are TRBV3-1 and TRBJ2-7, with 11 positions matching TRBD2. The CDR3 sequence: CASSLAGGFRYF. The DNA for the CDR3 is TGTGCCAGCAGCTTAGCGGGAGGGTTCCGGTACTTC.